Here is one T cell receptor beta chain with its context. Antigen unknown. This record comes from a study of molecular identifiers for immune sequencing clone quantification. Preparation of the bulk TCR libraries relied on previously described methods and listed TCR primers. TCRdb fed the PCR reads into MiXCR, producing one record per CDR3 protein. The repertoire includes just under 650,000 distinct CDR3 sequences, just under 20% of them detected once, and roughly 0.9% sits in the top ten. Study observations and caveats: The sizes of highly expanded clones could be underestimated when identical TCR molecules share a barcode.

Germline CDR1 is MDHEN and CDR2 is SYDVKM. With 6 bases removed from V and 6 bases from J, the gap between germline ends came to 15 bases. The CDR3 spans 14 residues. The sample was naive CD8+ T cells from blood, with Jurkat cell RNA spiked in. The subset was: FACS-sorted CD8+CD4-CCR7+CD45RA+ naive T cells. This TCR came from a human donor in good health. Some libraries in this study had Jurkat cell RNA spiked in. The rearrangement joins TRBV28 to TRBJ1-5; D is possibly TRBD1 (5 bases). In DNA form, the CDR3 reads TGTGCCAGCAGAAGTCTCATGGGACCTCAGCCCCAGCATTTT. Translated: CASRSLMGPQPQHF.